This T cell receptor beta chain is from a study of cytomegalovirus exposure and HLA in healthy donors. Study observations and caveats: Diagnosis of cytomegalovirus status made by the classifier reportedly showed high specificity and sensitivity. It was reported that TCR beta sequences correctly inferred the HLA-A and HLA-B alleles for most subjects.

The junction had 6 bases not matched to a gene; V was cut back by 0 bases and J by 6 bases. Germline loops: CDR1 SGHRS, CDR2 YFSETQ. The CDR3 is made up of 15 amino acids. The study ran its PCR with 60 Vbeta and 13 Jbeta primers. Assay: immunoSEQ multiplex PCR; the TCRdb copy retains only in-frame clones and omits some. Of 90,000 to 120,000 clones listed, 74% are singletons. To note about this clone: What it recognizes is unknown.

Sequencing input: PBMCs. The TCR was taken from a man aged 50 to 60 in good health and CMV-seropositive. The gene calls are TRBV5-1 and TRBJ1-1; 9 nucleotides line up with TRBD1. As DNA, the CDR3 is TGCGCCAGCAGCTTGGACAGGGGGCGCGTCGCTGAAGCTTTCTTT. The encoded protein is CASSLDRGRVAEAFF.